Each of the 24 T cell receptor beta chains below was sequenced from the same sample in a study of T cell clonotyping in hematopoietic cell transplantation. The protocol was immunoSEQ multiplex PCR, while the TCRdb copy is restricted to in-frame clones and leaves out a portion. Of some 49,000 clones detected, around 86% appear once; the ten largest clones hold 4.5% to 6.5%. As for time point: recipient sample about 28 days before transplant, after cytoreduction. The source was peripheral blood mononuclear cells, collected before stem cell transplant. The source of these receptors is a man in his 60s with biphenotypic leukemia. Some clones in this sample may be carry-over from other donors' samples.

The rearrangement uses TRBV4-2 and TRBJ1-5; D gene ambiguous. Deletions cut 5 bases from V and 7 bases from J, with 18 bases between. Germline values: CDR1 LGHNA, CDR2 YNFKEQ. CDR3 size: 15 residues. The CDR3 DNA reads TGTGCCAGCAGCATAACCCGTTACGGCGGCCAGCCCCAGCATTTT. It yields the protein CASSITRYGGQPQHF.

The CDR3, as DNA: TGTGCCAGTAGTATGGATCCTAGGGACACTGAAGCTTTCTTT. It encodes CASSMDPRDTEAFF. The chain uses TRBV19 and TRBJ1-1, with D uncertain. The CDR3 has 14 residues. V gave up 3 bases and J gave up 3 bases, with 11 bases separating them. Per germline, CDR1 LNHDA and CDR2 SQIVND (reference sequence).

The genes are TRBV10-3 and TRBJ2-1; 8 nucleotides align to TRBD2. Germline V gene sequence: CDR1 ENHRY, CDR2 SYGVKD. The V and J ends lost 3 bases and 4 bases, in that order; junction bases with no gene match: 5. This CDR3 has 15 amino acids. CDR3 residues: CAISEMTSEYNEQFF. The CDR3 nucleotides read TGTGCCATCAGTGAAATGACTAGCGAGTACAATGAGCAGTTCTTC.

The chain links TRBV20-1 to TRBJ1-1; 7 positions agree with TRBD1. Germline V gene sequence: CDR1 DFQATT, CDR2 SNEGSKA (reference sequence). V shed 6 bases, J shed 7 bases, and the junction held 5 bases outside the gene matches. CDR3 length: 11 residues. The CDR3 is CSARDSGEAFF. DNA for the CDR3: TGCAGTGCACGGGACAGCGGTGAAGCTTTCTTT.

The chain couples TRBV30 to TRBJ1-2; D is ambiguous. Germline CDR1 is GTSNPN and CDR2 is SVGIG (reference sequence). CDR3 length equals 10 residues. Between the trimmed V and J ends, which lost 6 bases and 8 bases, there was a span of 10 bases. CDR3 loop: CACSRLGYTF. CDR3 in DNA: TGTGCCTGCTCGAGATTAGGCTACACCTTC.

This clone was seen only a few times. This chain joins TRBV4-3 and TRBJ1-4, with D perhaps TRBD1 (6 bases). The CDR3 runs to 17 residues. Looked up from germline, CDR1 is LGHNA and CDR2 is YSLEER. Trimming pared 9 bases from V and 8 bases from J, leaving 28 bases between. CDR3 protein: CARGDGDRAGDYEKLFF. CDR3 DNA sequence: TGCGCCAGGGGGGATGGGGATAGGGCAGGGGATTACGAAAAACTGTTTTTT.

The chain links TRBV2 to TRBJ2-5; 8 bases align to TRBD2. This CDR3 has 15 amino acids. Germline V gives CDR1 SNHLY, CDR2 FYNNEI. After removal of 2 bases from V and 2 bases from J, the junction contained 4 bases not matched to a gene. CDR3 protein: CASSELGTSQETQYF. As DNA, the CDR3 is TGTGCCAGCAGTGAACTCGGGACTAGTCAAGAGACCCAGTACTTC.

V gene TRBV15 combines with J gene TRBJ1-5; D is uncertain. Deletions cut 0 bases from V and 2 bases from J, with 8 bases between. This CDR3 has 15 amino acids. Germline-derived CDR1 and CDR2 are LNHNV and YYDKDF (reference sequence). The chain's CDR3 is CATSRDPWGNQPQHF. The CDR3 nucleotides are TGTGCCACCAGCAGAGACCCGTGGGGCAATCAGCCCCAGCATTTT.

This chain connects TRBV28 to TRBJ1-2; D not resolved. Germline V gene lookup returns CDR1 MDHEN and CDR2 SYDVKM. The CDR3 runs to 12 residues. Trimming removed 6 bases from V and 5 bases from J, with 10 bases in between. The DNA of the CDR3 is TGTGCCAGCAGGCTGACAAATTATGGCTACACCTTC. Residues: CASRLTNYGYTF.

The CDR3 region is CASSQDRGIDSSGANVLTF. As DNA, the CDR3 is TGCGCCAGCAGCCAAGACAGGGGAATTGACTCCTCTGGGGCCAACGTCCTGACTTTC. The rearrangement uses TRBV4-1 and TRBJ2-6; perhaps TRBD1 as D (6 bases). V lost 0 bases, J lost 0 bases, and 15 bases lay in between. Germline V gene lookup returns CDR1 MGHRA and CDR2 YSYEKL. The CDR3 length is 19 residues.

V usage is TRBV29-1 and J usage is TRBJ2-7; no reliable D call. CDR3 length: 12 amino acids. V was cut by 5 bases and J by 2 bases, with 10 bases left in between. The germline CDR1 and CDR2 sequences are SQVTM and ANQGSEA. The CDR3 spells CSVKPTTYEQYF. The CDR3 DNA follows: TGCAGCGTTAAACCAACCACCTACGAGCAGTACTTC.

In this sample, this clone turned up once. The J gene is TRBJ1-2, the V gene TRBV4-3; D not resolved. The CDR3 covers 15 residues. Per germline, CDR1 LGHNA and CDR2 YSLEER. The V end lost 1 base, the J end lost 5 bases, and 14 bases lay between the germline ends. CDR3 bases: TGCGCCAGCAGCCAAGTCCCGGCGCGGGAATATGGCTACACCTTC. Its protein is CASSQVPAREYGYTF.

The V call is TRBV19, the J call TRBJ1-1, with TRBD1 identical over 8 bases. Trimming at V came to 4 bases and at J to 1 base, leaving 8 bases not matched to a gene. This CDR3 comprises 16 residues. Germline loops: CDR1 LNHDA, CDR2 SQIVND (reference sequence). CDR3 coding DNA: TGTGCCAGTAGTAGGACAGGGTTTGTGTGGAACACTGAAGCTTTCTTT. Its translation is CASSRTGFVWNTEAFF.

The V call is TRBV11-2, the J call TRBJ1-4; D not certain. Germline lookup yields CDR1 SGHAT and CDR2 FQNNGV. Trimming removed 0 bases from V and 10 bases from J, with 15 bases in between. The CDR3 sequence is 15 residues long. Written as DNA, the CDR3 is TGTGCCAGCAGCTTAGATCGGGCCGTCTCCGCAAAACTGTTTTTT. This translates into CASSLDRAVSAKLFF.

The rearrangement links TRBV4-1 to TRBJ2-3; the match to TRBD2 covers 8 bases. Germline loops: CDR1 MGHRA, CDR2 YSYEKL. Trimming at V came to 4 bases and at J to 2 bases, leaving 5 bases not matched to a gene. This CDR3 contains 15 residues. The CDR3, as DNA: TGCGCCAGCAGCCCCACTAGCGGTTTCACAGATACGCAGTATTTT. This encodes CASSPTSGFTDTQYF.

This chain uses TRBV11-2 with TRBJ2-3, with TRBD2 matching over 7 bases. The V gene's germline CDR1 is SGHAT and CDR2 FQNNGV. This CDR3 spans 13 amino acids. V dropped 6 bases and J dropped 3; count of bases not matched to a gene: 3. The CDR3 DNA is TGTGCCAGCAGTCGGACTAGTACAGATACGCAGTATTTT. Protein product: CASSRTSTDTQYF.

The chain couples TRBV20-1 to TRBJ1-3; D is unresolved. Germline CDR1 is DFQATT and CDR2 is SNEGSKA (reference sequence). CDR3 size: 11 residues. The V end lost 5 bases, the J end lost 0 bases, and 2 bases lay between the germline ends. For the CDR3, the DNA is TGCAGTGCTCCCTCTGGAAACACCATATATTTT. Protein product: CSAPSGNTIYF.

The V gene is TRBV13, the J gene TRBJ1-2; perhaps TRBD1 as D (5 bases). Germline V lookup: CDR1 PRHDT, CDR2 FYEKMQ (reference sequence). This CDR3 comprises 15 residues. Trimming removed 3 bases at V and 6 bases at J, with 17 bases between. The CDR3 sequence: CASSLYETAGDGYTF. CDR3 DNA: TGTGCCAGCAGCTTGTATGAGACAGCGGGGGATGGCTACACCTTC.

CDR3 DNA sequence: TGTGCCATCAGTGAGATCATCAGCAGGTATGGCTACGAGCAGTACTTC. Protein product: CAISEIISRYGYEQYF. This rearrangement joins TRBV10-3 to TRBJ2-7; D gene uncertain. V shed 2 bases and J shed 3 bases, with 17 bases lying between them. The CDR3 sequence is 16 residues long. Per the germline V gene, CDR1 is ENHRY and CDR2 is SYGVKD.

The V call is TRBV7-2, the J call TRBJ2-3; D not resolved. CDR1 is SGHTA, CDR2 FQGNSA, per germline. The CDR3 spans 15 residues. The V and J ends lost 4 bases and 6 bases respectively, with 17 bases between them. The CDR3 region is CASSSQPSLWDTQYF. The CDR3 bases are TGTGCCAGCAGCTCCCAACCCTCGCTTTGGGATACGCAGTATTTT.

The chain joins TRBV7-2 to TRBJ2-7; D not resolved. The V gene lost 6 bases and the J gene lost 0 bases, with 9 bases spanning the gap. Germline loops: CDR1 SGHTA, CDR2 FQGNSA. This CDR3 has 13 amino acids. The CDR3 reads CASRPASSYEQYF. The DNA for the CDR3 is TGTGCCAGCAGGCCCGCTAGCTCCTACGAGCAGTACTTC.

The V and J genes are TRBV7-2 and TRBJ1-3; D gene ambiguous. The CDR3 totals 15 residues. In germline, CDR1 is SGHTA, CDR2 FQGNSA. V was trimmed by 1 base and J by 0 bases, leaving 7 bases between them. DNA of the CDR3: TGTGCCAGCAGCTTAGTTGGATTCTCTGGAAACACCATATATTTT. This gives the protein CASSLVGFSGNTIYF.

This clone has a handful of counts. The V gene is TRBV7-2, the J gene TRBJ1-1; D is ambiguous. The V gene's germline CDR1 is SGHTA and CDR2 FQGNSA. This CDR3 is built from 12 residues. The germline V and J ends were trimmed by 1 base and 5 bases, with 5 bases remaining between them. The CDR3 sequence: CASSLDLTEAFF. Here the CDR3 DNA reads TGTGCCAGCAGCTTAGACCTTACTGAAGCTTTCTTT.

V usage is TRBV28 and J usage is TRBJ1-1, with D unclear. There are 15 residues in the CDR3. CDR1 and CDR2 from the germline V gene are MDHEN and SYDVKM. Trimming left V 7 bases short and J 2 bases short, with 17 bases between. The CDR3 DNA follows: TGTGCCAGCAACGGGAGGGAATTCCCAAACACTGAAGCTTTCTTT. Protein product: CASNGREFPNTEAFF. The complete variable domain, with remaining parts taken from reference TRBV28 and TRBJ1-1, reads DVKVTQSSRYLVKRTGEKVFLECVQDMDHENMFWYRQDPGLGLRLIYFSYDVKMKEKGDIPEGYSVSREKKERFSLILESASTNQTSMYLCASNGREFPNTEAFFGQGTRLTVV.